The present entry profiles one T cell receptor (beta chain) with its context. Its cognate antigen is unknown. The method was immunoSEQ multiplex PCR; TCRdb's version includes in-frame clones alone and lacks a portion of them. The table has a few hundred thousand clones, roughly 95% seen once. Per the germline V gene, CDR1 is SEHNR and CDR2 is FQNEAQ (reference sequence). The CDR3 has 15 residues. The V segment lost 1 base and the J segment 5 bases; nucleotides outside the gene matches: 3. This record belongs to a study of shared clonotypes between healthy human individuals. CD45RO-negative, CCR7-positively selected cells formed the naive CD8 fraction, excluding terminally differentiated effector memory CD45RA+ cells. Whole-study results and caveats: In having few donors, the study represented limited genetic and exposure-history diversity.

This chain connects TRBV7-9 to TRBJ2-3; 10 bases map to TRBD2. The sequence was obtained from a woman aged 30 to 39 in good health. Input material: naive CD8+ T cells sorted from blood. CDR3 loop: CASSLEREGRDTQYF. The CDR3 DNA reads as TGTGCCAGCAGCTTAGAGCGGGAGGGTAGAGATACGCAGTATTTT.